This T cell receptor beta chain was captured in a study of control samples from healthy donors and cancer patients (dated by TCRdb to the early 2020s). Measured from the cysteine to the phenylalanine, the CDR3 is 16 residues long. Here the CDR3 DNA is all that survives: 48 bases in frame from base 1. Looking up the germline V gene (reference sequence) yields CDR1 LNHDA and CDR2 SQIVND. Clipping removes 5 bases from V and 11 bases from J, with 14 as the unmatched junction base count. Library preparation used the immunoSEQ multiplex PCR assay. The table comes from immuneACCESS by way of TCRdb, which keeps in-frame sequences with V and J called. Part of the clones is missing from these tables; in studies checked, under half for an unresolved V gene and the rest for unknown reasons. Counted in this sample were roughly 100,000 clones; roughly nine tenths of them appeared once. The leading ten clones occupy nearly 0.95% of the sample.

On this clone: Its antigen is not yet known. Base qualities are not provided; no much larger clone lies one nucleotide away.

The clonotype originates from a young woman in good health. The sequenced sample was blood. Rearrangement joined TRBV19 to TRBJ1-6; 8 bases in the junction line up with TRBD1. CDR3 sequence: CASSPRLTGAITPLHF. The base sequence is TGTGCCAGTAGTCCCCGTTTGACAGGGGCCATAACACCCCTCCACTTT.